The clone carrying this T cell receptor (beta chain) showed up just once. The source of the sample is a study of blood T cells in healthy people across ages. Together with a sample-barcoded 5' primer, a J-beta primer mix was included in a second PCR lasting about 6 to 11 cycles. TCRdb fed the 5' RACE reads into MiXCR, producing one record per CDR3 protein. The sample contains roughly 800,000 distinct CDR3 sequences, 53% of which appear only once. The specimen sequenced was blood. This receptor was taken from a man older than 75 in good health.

CDR3 sequence: CASSPFSAGGSYEQYF. CDR3 nucleotides: TGTGCCAGCAGCCCCTTTAGCGCGGGAGGTTCCTACGAGCAGTACTTC. This sequence joins TRBV14 and TRBJ2-7; 8 bases agree with TRBD2. The V and J ends lost 4 bases and 1 base, in that order; junction bases with no gene match: 9. This CDR3 is 16 amino acids long. Germline CDR1 reads SGHDN; CDR2 reads FVKESK.